This TCR beta chain is from a study of T-cell reconstitution after alpha-beta-depleted transplantation in children. Study results and limitations: Some patients showed high day-60 TCRbeta diversity, which derived from surviving recipient T cells and thymic progenitors. Roughly two months post-transplant, alpha-beta T cells reportedly originated from several hundred graft clones that had expanded. Counts and diversity of T cells one year after transplant came mostly from newly produced T cells.

Regarding this clonotype: What it binds is unknown.

The V end lost 5 bases, the J end lost 10 bases, and 13 bases lay between the germline ends. The CDR3 has 12 amino acids. CDR1 SGHDT and CDR2 YYEEEE come from the germline V gene. Researchers prepared the TCRbeta library using unique molecular identifiers, the study reports. TCRdb re-called the PCR reads through MiXCR, storing one row per CDR3 protein. The sample carries hundreds of thousands of distinct CDR3 sequences, roughly a quarter recorded once. This chain uses TRBV5-6 with TRBJ2-1, with a tentative D call TRBD1 (6 bases). The sequence came from a female patient aged 2 to 10 who had a stem cell transplant for congenital amegakaryocytic thrombocytopenia, so the T cells may come from the graft donor. The sequences come from PBMCs, mostly from graft donor cells, collected 360 days after TCRalphabeta/CD19-depleted stem cell transplant. CDR3 protein: CASRKQGGEQFF. The CDR3 region has the DNA TGTGCCAGCAGAAAACAGGGCGGCGAGCAGTTCTTC.